This passage covers 26 T cell receptor beta chains from one sample sequenced in a study of T cell responses to AZD1222 COVID-19 vaccine. Clones were sequenced by immunoSEQ multiplex PCR, and TCRdb holds only the in-frame ones, with some missing. The data contain about 96,000 clones, about nine tenths of them singletons. The source was peripheral blood, collected on day 0 of AZD1222 vaccination. Receptors were obtained from an adult in good health.

V and J are TRBV9 and TRBJ2-1, with D unclear. In germline, CDR1 is SGDLS, CDR2 YYNGEE. Trimming removed 1 base from V and 1 base from J, with 6 bases in between. This CDR3 is 14 amino acids long. The CDR3 DNA is TGTGCCAGCAGCGTACACGGATCCTACAATGAGCAGTTCTTC. Encoded protein: CASSVHGSYNEQFF.

The rearrangement joins TRBV19 to TRBJ1-5; D uncertain. The CDR3 totals 14 residues. The V end was cut by 6 bases, the J end by 3 bases, with 12 bases between. Germline V gives CDR1 LNHDA, CDR2 SQIVND (reference sequence). The CDR3: CASRGSFLNQPQHF. In DNA, the CDR3 is TGTGCCAGTAGAGGTAGCTTCCTCAATCAGCCCCAGCATTTT. The full variable domain, completed using reference TRBV19 and TRBJ1-5, is DGGITQSPKYLFRKEGQNVTLSCEQNLNHDAMYWYRQDPGQGLRLIYYSQIVNDFQKGDIAEGYSVSREKKESFPLTVTSAQKNPTAFYLCASRGSFLNQPQHFGDGTRLSIL.

The chain has TRBV12-3 or TRBV12-4 and TRBJ1-1, with D perhaps TRBD1 (5 bases). This CDR3 is built from 13 residues. Trimming left V 3 bases short and J 3 bases short, with 8 bases between. CDR3 nucleotide sequence: TGTGCCAGCAGTTTGACAGTAGACACTGAAGCTTTCTTT. Amino acid sequence: CASSLTVDTEAFF.

The sample holds one count of this clone. The chain carries TRBV27 and TRBJ1-2, with 10 bases matching TRBD1. The V gene's germline CDR1 is MNHEY and CDR2 SMNVEV (reference sequence). The CDR3 runs 16 residues. J lost 2 bases, V lost 6 bases, and 9 bases had no gene match. For the CDR3, the DNA is TGTGCCAGCAGCCCCGCCGGGACAGGGGACAACTATGGCTACACCTTC. Translated: CASSPAGTGDNYGYTF.

This rearrangement joins TRBV15 to TRBJ2-7; D uncertain. The CDR3 spans 13 residues. The ends were cut back, 1 base at V and 6 bases at J, with 10 bases in the middle. In germline, CDR1 is LNHNV, CDR2 YYDKDF (reference sequence). Here the CDR3 reads CATSRGSLVEQYF. CDR3 nucleotide sequence: TGTGCCACCAGCAGAGGTTCTCTGGTCGAGCAGTACTTC.

This chain uses TRBV5-1 with TRBJ1-6, with TRBD1 identical over 7 bases. Germline V lookup: CDR1 SGHRS, CDR2 YFSETQ. The CDR3 length is 15 residues. Trimming at V came to 4 bases and at J to 8 bases, leaving 9 bases not matched to a gene. CDR3 residues: CASSPSAGGDSPLHF. The CDR3 DNA reads as TGCGCCAGCAGCCCCTCCGCAGGGGGTGATTCACCCCTCCACTTT.

This clone was recorded once. This rearrangement joins TRBV19 to TRBJ1-6; D is undetermined. With 5 bases removed from V and 5 bases from J, the gap between germline ends came to 7 bases. Germline-derived CDR1 and CDR2 are LNHDA and SQIVND (reference sequence). This CDR3 spans 13 amino acids. CDR3 in amino acids: CASSGRDNSPLHF. In DNA, the CDR3 is TGTGCCAGTAGTGGCAGAGATAATTCACCCCTCCACTTT.

The J gene is TRBJ1-2, the V gene TRBV6-5, with TRBD1 as a possible D gene (5 bases). Germline CDR1 is MNHEY and CDR2 is SVGAGI. This CDR3 region has 15 residues. Trimming stripped 8 bases from V and 3 bases from J, with 19 bases between. Written as DNA, the CDR3 is TGTGCCAGCCTCCCGGGCGGGGGAGGGCACTATGGCTACACCTTC. Translation: CASLPGGGGHYGYTF.

This clone was counted only a few times. The CDR3 is CASSAPRTGGTVNTEAFF. CDR3 bases: TGTGCCAGCAGCGCCCCTAGGACGGGGGGCACTGTGAACACTGAAGCTTTCTTT. This sequence joins TRBV9 and TRBJ1-1; tentatively, D is TRBD1 (6 bases). Trimming removed 3 bases from V and 0 bases from J, with 21 bases in between. The CDR3 runs to 18 residues. Germline CDR1 is SGDLS and CDR2 is YYNGEE.

This rearrangement joins TRBV6-5 to TRBJ1-5, with 7 bases lining up with TRBD1. Germline-derived CDR1 and CDR2 are MNHEY and SVGAGI. This CDR3 region has 13 residues. Trimming cost V 6 bases and J 5 bases; bases outside gene matches: 4. The CDR3 reads CASRTGLDQPQHF. Written as DNA, the CDR3 is TGTGCCAGCAGGACAGGGTTGGATCAGCCCCAGCATTTT.

The J gene is TRBJ1-6, the V gene TRBV20-1; D gene uncertain. The CDR3 extends over 15 amino acids. Germline V gene data show CDR1 as DFQATT and CDR2 as SNEGSKA (reference sequence). V was clipped by 3 bases and J by 9 bases, with 18 bases between them. The CDR3 region has the DNA TGCAGTGCTAGTAGACGGGCGAGAGAAGGTTCACCCCTCCACTTT. It yields the protein CSASRRAREGSPLHF.

The genes are TRBV2 and TRBJ1-5, with D hard to call. Trimming took off 2 bases at V and 4 bases at J, with 9 bases between the two ends. The CDR3 has 14 amino acids. CDR1 is SNHLY, CDR2 FYNNEI, per germline. CDR3 coding DNA: TGTGCCAGCAGTGAAAAGGCATCTAATCAGCCCCAGCATTTT. It encodes CASSEKASNQPQHF.

V and J are TRBV11-3 and TRBJ2-3; the D gene could be TRBD1 or TRBD2 (5 bases each). Trimming took off 8 bases at V and 6 bases at J, with 24 bases between the two ends. Germline V gene sequence: CDR1 SGHNT, CDR2 YENEEA. The CDR3 sequence is 16 residues long. CDR3 DNA: TGTGCCAGCCAAGGTCGTTCGGGGCCCTCTTCGGATACGCAGTATTTT. Translated, it gives CASQGRSGPSSDTQYF.

J is TRBJ1-2 and V is TRBV7-9; 7 nucleotides align to TRBD1. The germline gives CDR1 SEHNR, CDR2 FQNEAQ (reference sequence). V lost 6 bases to trimming and J lost 8 bases; unmatched junction nucleotides: 9. The CDR3 totals 13 residues. In nucleotides, the CDR3 is TGTGCCAGCAGGACTACGACAGGGAGCGGCTACACCTTC. Protein sequence: CASRTTTGSGYTF.

The chain links TRBV3-1 (or the pseudogene TRBV3-2) to TRBJ1-4, with D possibly TRBD1 on 6 matching bases. Germline CDR1 LGHDT, CDR2 YNNKEL (reference sequence). The CDR3 spans 13 residues. Trimming removed 3 bases at V and 7 bases at J, with 9 bases between. Here the CDR3 DNA reads TGTGCCAGCAGCCACCGGACAGTTGAAAAACTGTTTTTT. Amino acids: CASSHRTVEKLFF.

The chain uses TRBV5-1 and TRBJ1-3; D might be TRBD1 (6 bases). CDR1 is SGHRS and CDR2 is YFSETQ in the germline V gene. Deletions cut 4 bases from V and 2 bases from J, with 10 bases between. The CDR3 extends over 14 amino acids. CDR3 bases: TGCGCCAGCAGCCTACAGGGAACTGGAAACACCATATATTTT. Its protein product is CASSLQGTGNTIYF.

The J gene is TRBJ1-1, the V gene TRBV9; no firm D call. There are 13 residues in the CDR3. The ends were cut back, 2 bases at V and 11 bases at J, with 16 bases in the middle. In germline, CDR1 is SGDLS, CDR2 YYNGEE. The DNA of the CDR3 is TGTGCCAGCAGCGTTGGCCTCCTAGACGACGCTTTCTTT. As protein: CASSVGLLDDAFF.

Written as DNA, the CDR3 is TGTGCCAGCAGTCGACAGGGACTGACTTATTTT. It codes for CASSRQGLTYF. V and J are TRBV6-5 and TRBJ1-3, with 7 bases that match TRBD1. CDR1 MNHEY and CDR2 SVGAGI come from the germline V gene. Losses at the gene ends were 5 bases for V and 16 bases for J; bases not matched to a gene: 8. The CDR3 totals 11 residues.

This clone was detected once. The V and J genes are TRBV9 and TRBJ2-3, with 11 positions matching TRBD2. With V trimmed by 3 bases and J by 3 bases, 21 bases remained unmatched. The CDR3 loop spans 21 amino acids. CDR1 is SGDLS, CDR2 YYNGEE, per germline. The CDR3 loop is CASSALPWLTSGDPGTDTQYF. CDR3 bases: TGTGCCAGCAGCGCCCTCCCTTGGTTGACTAGCGGGGACCCAGGGACAGATACGCAGTATTTT.

The chain uses TRBV7-8 and TRBJ2-7; 11 bases align to TRBD1. Germline V gene data show CDR1 as SGHVS and CDR2 as FQNEAQ. The V segment lost 4 bases and the J segment 4 bases; nucleotides outside the gene matches: 6. The CDR3 consists of 15 residues. CDR3 sequence reads: CASSYLDRGLYEQYF. The CDR3 coding sequence is TGTGCCAGCAGCTATCTGGACAGGGGGCTATACGAGCAGTACTTC.

This clone was detected only once. The chain joins TRBV19 to TRBJ1-4; 8 nucleotides line up with TRBD1. The CDR3 has 14 amino acids. Germline trimming cut 1 base from V and 13 bases from J; bases unmatched to any gene: 8. Per the germline V gene, CDR1 is LNHDA and CDR2 is SQIVND (reference sequence). Here the CDR3 reads CASSIGDRSAGLFF. DNA for the CDR3: TGTGCCAGTAGTATAGGGGACAGGTCCGCGGGACTGTTTTTT.

The chain uses TRBV4-1 and TRBJ1-4; no definite D call. Trimming took off 3 bases at V and 8 bases at J, with 16 bases between the two ends. The length of the CDR3 is 15 residues. The germline V gene has CDR1 MGHRA and CDR2 YSYEKL. DNA for the CDR3: TGCGCCAGCAGCCAGAGTAGGGTTCGGGAGGAAAAACTGTTTTTT. This encodes CASSQSRVREEKLFF.

This clone is a singleton in its sample. The rearrangement uses TRBV29-1 and TRBJ2-7; the match to TRBD1 covers 8 bases. Germline values: CDR1 SQVTM, CDR2 ANQGSEA. V shed 2 bases and J 0 bases; nucleotides not matched to a gene: 6. The CDR3 length is 15 residues. In DNA form, the CDR3 reads TGCAGCGTTGAATTCCGGGACAGGTTCTCCTACGAGCAGTACTTC. Encoded protein: CSVEFRDRFSYEQYF.

CDR3 region: CASMESRAPLGGNTIYF. In nucleotides, the CDR3 is TGTGCCAGCATGGAGTCTCGGGCTCCTCTCGGCGGAAACACCATATATTTT. The chain carries TRBV2 and TRBJ1-3; no reliable D call. Between the trimmed V and J ends, which lost 7 bases and 4 bases, there was a span of 23 bases. This CDR3 spans 17 amino acids. Germline loops: CDR1 SNHLY, CDR2 FYNNEI.

The CDR3 region is CASSYDGSSYEQYF. The CDR3 DNA is TGTGCCAGCAGTTATGACGGCAGCTCCTACGAGCAGTACTTC. The J gene is TRBJ2-7, the V gene TRBV27; D gene ambiguous. Germline CDR1 is MNHEY and CDR2 is SMNVEV (reference sequence). The CDR3 is 14 residues long. V gave up 4 bases and J gave up 0 bases, with 10 bases separating them.

The rearrangement uses TRBV30 and TRBJ1-2; 7 bases fit TRBD1. CDR1 is GTSNPN, CDR2 SVGIG, per germline (reference sequence). The CDR3 has 14 amino acids. Unmatched junction bases numbered 14, after V lost 1 base and J lost 12 bases. DNA of the CDR3: TGTGCCTGGAGTGCTTCACAGGGGCCCCCGGAGCACACCTTC. It is translated as CAWSASQGPPEHTF.